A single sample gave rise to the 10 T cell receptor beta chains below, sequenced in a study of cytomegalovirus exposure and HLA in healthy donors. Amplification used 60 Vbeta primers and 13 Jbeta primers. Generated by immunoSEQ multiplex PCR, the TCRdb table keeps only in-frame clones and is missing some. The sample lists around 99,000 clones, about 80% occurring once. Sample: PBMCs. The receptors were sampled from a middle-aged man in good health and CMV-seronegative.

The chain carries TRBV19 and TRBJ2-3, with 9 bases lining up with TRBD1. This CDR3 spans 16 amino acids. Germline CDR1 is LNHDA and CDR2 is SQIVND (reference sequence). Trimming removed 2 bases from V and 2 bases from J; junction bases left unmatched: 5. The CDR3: CASSIPGQGITDTQYF. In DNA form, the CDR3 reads TGTGCCAGTAGTATACCGGGACAGGGAATCACAGATACGCAGTATTTT.

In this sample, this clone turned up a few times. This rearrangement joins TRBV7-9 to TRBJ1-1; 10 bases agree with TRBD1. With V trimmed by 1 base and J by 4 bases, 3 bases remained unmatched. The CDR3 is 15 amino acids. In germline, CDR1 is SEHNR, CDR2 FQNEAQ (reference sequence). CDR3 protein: CASSLVRDRGTEAFF. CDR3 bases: TGTGCCAGCAGCTTAGTGCGGGACAGGGGCACTGAAGCTTTCTTT.

Here the CDR3 DNA reads TGTGCCTGGGAACGGGGTAATGAGCAGTTCTTC. This codes for CAWERGNEQFF. The chain has TRBV30 and TRBJ2-1, with D maybe TRBD2 (5 bases). Germline CDR1 and CDR2: GTSNPN and SVGIG (reference sequence). CDR3 length: 11 residues. Between the trimmed V and J ends, which lost 5 bases and 7 bases, there was a span of 9 bases.

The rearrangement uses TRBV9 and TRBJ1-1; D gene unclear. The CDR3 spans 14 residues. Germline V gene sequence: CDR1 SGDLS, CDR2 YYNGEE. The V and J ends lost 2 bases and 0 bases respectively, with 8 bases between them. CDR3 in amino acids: CASSVNTLNTEAFF. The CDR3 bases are TGTGCCAGCAGCGTTAACACATTGAACACTGAAGCTTTCTTT.

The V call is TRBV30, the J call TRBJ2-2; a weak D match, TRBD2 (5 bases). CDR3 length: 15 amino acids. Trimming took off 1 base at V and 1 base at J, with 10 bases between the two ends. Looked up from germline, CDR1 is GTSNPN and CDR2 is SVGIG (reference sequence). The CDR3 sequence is CAWSDQRLNTGELFF. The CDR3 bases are TGTGCCTGGAGTGACCAGCGGTTGAACACCGGGGAGCTGTTTTTT.

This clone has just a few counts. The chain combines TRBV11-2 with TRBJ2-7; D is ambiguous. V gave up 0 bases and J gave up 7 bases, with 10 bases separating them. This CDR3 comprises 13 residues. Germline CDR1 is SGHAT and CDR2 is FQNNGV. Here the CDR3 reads CASSLDPQFEQYF. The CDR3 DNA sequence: TGTGCCAGCAGCTTAGACCCCCAGTTTGAGCAGTACTTC.

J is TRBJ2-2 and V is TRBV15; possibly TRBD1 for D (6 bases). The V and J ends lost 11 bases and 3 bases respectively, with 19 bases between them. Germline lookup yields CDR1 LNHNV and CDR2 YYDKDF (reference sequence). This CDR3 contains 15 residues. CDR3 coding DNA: TGTGCCGTAGTCAGGGGACCTACGGACACCGGGGAGCTGTTTTTT. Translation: CAVVRGPTDTGELFF.

CDR3 sequence (DNA): TGTGCCAGCAGTGCCAGACAGGGGGCGATTGGTTACACCGGGGAGCTGTTTTTT. Its protein is CASSARQGAIGYTGELFF. The rearrangement uses TRBV6-1 and TRBJ2-2, with 10 bases lining up with TRBD1. V dropped 4 bases and J dropped 3; count of bases not matched to a gene: 11. The CDR3 runs to 18 residues. Germline CDR1 MNHNS, CDR2 SASEGT.

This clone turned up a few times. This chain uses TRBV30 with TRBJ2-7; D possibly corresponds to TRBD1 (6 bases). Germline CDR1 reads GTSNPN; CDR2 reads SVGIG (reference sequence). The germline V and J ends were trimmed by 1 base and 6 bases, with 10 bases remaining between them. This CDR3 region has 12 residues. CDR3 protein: CAWSAQGFEQYF. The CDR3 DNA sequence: TGTGCCTGGAGTGCACAGGGATTCGAGCAGTACTTC. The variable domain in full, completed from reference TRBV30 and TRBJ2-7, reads SQTIHQWPATLVQPVGSPLSLECTVEGTSNPNLYWYRQAAGRGLQLLFYSVGIGQISSEVPQNLSASRPQDRQFILSSKKLLLSDSGFYLCAWSAQGFEQYFGPGTRLTVT.

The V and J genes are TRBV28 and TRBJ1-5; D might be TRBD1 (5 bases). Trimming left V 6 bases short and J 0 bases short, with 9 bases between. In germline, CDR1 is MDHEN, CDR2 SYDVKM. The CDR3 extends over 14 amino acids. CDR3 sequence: CASSEGDSNQPQHF. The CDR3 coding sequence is TGTGCCAGCAGCGAAGGGGATAGCAATCAGCCCCAGCATTTT. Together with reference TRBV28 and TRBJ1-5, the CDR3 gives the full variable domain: DVKVTQSSRYLVKRTGEKVFLECVQDMDHENMFWYRQDPGLGLRLIYFSYDVKMKEKGDIPEGYSVSREKKERFSLILESASTNQTSMYLCASSEGDSNQPQHFGDGTRLSIL.